Each of the 24 T cell receptor beta chains below was sequenced from the same sample in a study of cytomegalovirus exposure and HLA in healthy donors. The study ran its PCR with 60 Vbeta and 13 Jbeta primers. The data were produced by immunoSEQ multiplex PCR, yet TCRdb's version contains in-frame clones alone and is incomplete. The data contain about 140,000 clones, about four fifths of them singletons. Sequencing was performed on PBMCs. Receptors originate from a middle-aged man in good health and CMV-seronegative.

The chain carries TRBV4-1 and TRBJ1-2; tentative D call: TRBD1 (6 bases). V was pared by 0 bases and J by 0 bases, with 8 bases between. CDR1 MGHRA and CDR2 YSYEKL come from the germline V gene. The CDR3 is made up of 15 amino acids. The CDR3 nucleotides are TGCGCCAGCAGCCAAGAGGGGGCAGCTAACTATGGCTACACCTTC. Translating gives CASSQEGAANYGYTF.

The chain couples TRBV5-1 to TRBJ1-3; D is unclear. Trimming pared 2 bases from V and 7 bases from J, leaving 19 bases between. From germline, CDR1 is SGHRS and CDR2 YFSETQ. This CDR3 comprises 16 residues. Written as DNA, the CDR3 is TGCGCCAGCAGCTTAAGGCGGGAAAATATGAGGAACACCATATATTTT. Its protein product is CASSLRRENMRNTIYF.

The chain has TRBV7-8 and TRBJ1-3, with D perhaps TRBD1 (5 bases). The CDR3 totals 15 residues. With 1 base removed from V and 2 bases from J, the gap between germline ends came to 9 bases. Germline CDR1 SGHVS, CDR2 FQNEAQ. The CDR3 sequence is CASSLVGGPGNTIYF. The CDR3 region has the DNA TGTGCCAGCAGCTTAGTGGGGGGACCTGGAAACACCATATATTTT.

The rearrangement links TRBV7-9 to TRBJ1-1, with 9 bases aligning to TRBD1. Germline-derived CDR1 and CDR2 are SEHNR and FQNEAQ (reference sequence). The CDR3 has 15 residues. Trimming took 7 bases from V and 1 from J; bases not matched to a gene: 7. The CDR3 is CASNTGGMANTEAFF. CDR3 sequence (DNA): TGTGCCAGCAACACAGGGGGCATGGCGAACACTGAAGCTTTCTTT.

CDR3: CASSLQGGNGELFF. CDR3 nucleotide sequence: TGTGCCAGCAGCTTACAGGGGGGTAACGGGGAGCTGTTTTTT. This chain joins TRBV7-2 and TRBJ2-2; perhaps TRBD1 as D (7 bases). Germline V CDR1 and CDR2: SGHTA, FQGNSA. Trimming cost V 2 bases and J 7 bases, with 11 bases left between them. This CDR3 has 14 amino acids.

The chain combines TRBV7-6 with TRBJ2-7, with a tentative D call TRBD1 (6 bases). V was trimmed by 2 bases and J by 0 bases, leaving 14 bases between them. Germline CDR1 SGHVS, CDR2 FNYEAQ. The CDR3 has 16 residues. The CDR3 reads CASSLTARGISYEQYF. The CDR3, as DNA: TGTGCCAGCAGCTTAACGGCAAGGGGGATCTCCTACGAGCAGTACTTC.

The V and J genes are TRBV19 and TRBJ2-7, with TRBD2 matching over 7 bases. The CDR3 has 15 residues. J gave up 3 bases and V 3 bases, and 8 bases lay outside the gene matches. Looked up from germline, CDR1 is LNHDA and CDR2 is SQIVND (reference sequence). This CDR3 reads CASSIIGREIYEQYF. The CDR3 bases are TGTGCCAGTAGTATTATTGGGCGGGAGATCTACGAGCAGTACTTC.

This clone was seen a single time. CDR3 nucleotide sequence: TGTGCCAGCAGTATTAGGACAGGGTCTTCTAACTATGGCTACACCTTC. Translation gives CASSIRTGSSNYGYTF. The rearrangement links TRBV27 to TRBJ1-2; 8 bases match TRBD1. Per germline, CDR1 MNHEY and CDR2 SMNVEV (reference sequence). The CDR3 covers 16 residues. V was clipped by 5 bases and J by 0 bases; unmatched bases: 8.

This clone showed up just once. J is TRBJ2-7 and V is TRBV18, with a weak D call TRBD2 (7 bases). Trimming shortened V by 0 bases and J by 0 bases, and 12 bases separated the two germline ends. This CDR3 contains 16 residues. CDR1 and CDR2 (germline): KGHSH, LQKENI. The CDR3 region has the DNA TGTGCCAGCTCACCACCGAGGGGGGGAAGCTCCTACGAGCAGTACTTC. Amino acid sequence: CASSPPRGGSSYEQYF.

The chain has TRBV7-6 and TRBJ2-3; 13 bases agree with TRBD2. CDR1 is SGHVS, CDR2 FNYEAQ, per germline. V lost 5 bases to trimming and J lost 6 bases; unmatched junction nucleotides: 8. CDR3 length: 16 residues. CDR3 residues: CASSPGTSGALDTQYF. The CDR3 DNA reads TGTGCCAGCAGCCCCGGGACTAGCGGGGCGTTGGATACGCAGTATTTT.

This chain joins TRBV18 and TRBJ1-2, with D maybe TRBD1 (5 bases). This CDR3 is built from 15 residues. Germline loops: CDR1 KGHSH, CDR2 LQKENI. The V gene lost 1 base and the J gene lost 4 bases, with 13 bases spanning the gap. The CDR3 nucleotides read TGTGCCAGCTCACCACGGCCCGTCGGGGGCTATGGCTACACCTTC. The encoded protein is CASSPRPVGGYGYTF.

This chain uses TRBV25-1 with TRBJ2-1; a possible D gene is TRBD1 (6 bases). The germline V gene has CDR1 MGHDK and CDR2 SYGVNS. Trimming stripped 6 bases from V and 4 bases from J, with 16 bases between. The CDR3 is made up of 15 amino acids. Here the CDR3 reads CASRDSAFRYNEQFF. The CDR3 DNA reads TGTGCCAGCAGGGACAGTGCTTTTCGATACAATGAGCAGTTCTTC. The full variable domain, with the rest looked up from reference TRBV25-1 and TRBJ2-1, is EADIYQTPRYLVIGTGKKITLECSQTMGHDKMYWYQQDPGMELHLIHYSYGVNSTEKGDLSSESTVSRIRTEHFPLTLESARPSHTSQYLCASRDSAFRYNEQFFGPGTRLTVL.

The chain recombines TRBV5-5 with TRBJ2-1, with a weak D call TRBD2 (6 bases). Germline values: CDR1 SGHKS, CDR2 YYEKEE (reference sequence). Trimming removed 0 bases from V and 7 bases from J, with 17 bases in between. CDR3 size: 16 residues. CDR3 in amino acids: CASSLGPYHRGNEQFF. As DNA, the CDR3 is TGTGCCAGCAGCTTGGGGCCTTATCATCGGGGGAATGAGCAGTTCTTC.

V is TRBV10-3 and J is TRBJ1-6; TRBD1 aligns across 7 bases. Germline trimming cut 0 bases from V and 8 bases from J; bases unmatched to any gene: 4. The CDR3 covers 15 residues. Germline CDR1 and CDR2: ENHRY and SYGVKD. CDR3 amino acids: CAISESSGGYSPLHF. The CDR3 DNA reads TGTGCCATCAGTGAGTCTTCAGGGGGATATTCACCCCTCCACTTT.

The chain joins TRBV19 to TRBJ2-3; TRBD2 might be the D (5 bases). The CDR3 is made up of 15 amino acids. Germline values: CDR1 LNHDA, CDR2 SQIVND (reference sequence). V lost 1 base and J lost 6, with 14 bases in between. The CDR3 nucleotides read TGTGCCAGTAGTATAGCGGGATTCGATCGGGATACGCAGTATTTT. This codes for CASSIAGFDRDTQYF.

V and J are TRBV4-3 and TRBJ1-3; TRBD1 matches at 7 bases. The germline V gene encodes CDR1 LGHNA and CDR2 YSLEER. The CDR3 totals 15 residues. The J segment lost 0 bases and the V segment lost 4 bases, leaving 3 bases of the junction unmatched. CDR3: CASSPQGSSGNTIYF. The CDR3 DNA is TGCGCCAGCAGCCCACAGGGGTCCTCTGGAAACACCATATATTTT.

The chain employs TRBV6-5 and TRBJ1-2, with TRBD1 as a possible D gene (6 bases). CDR3 length equals 14 residues. V was trimmed by 1 base and J by 4 bases, leaving 10 bases between them. CDR1 is MNHEY and CDR2 is SVGAGI in the germline V gene. The CDR3 sequence is CASSYYRESYGYTF. The CDR3 DNA reads as TGTGCCAGCAGTTACTACAGGGAGTCCTATGGCTACACCTTC.

CDR3 loop: CASSASGGSNQPQHF. The CDR3 DNA follows: TGTGCCAGCAGCGCCTCGGGGGGTAGCAATCAGCCCCAGCATTTT. The chain joins TRBV9 to TRBJ1-5; tentative D call: TRBD1 (5 bases). This CDR3 comprises 15 residues. The ends were cut back, 3 bases at V and 0 bases at J, with 10 bases in the middle. Germline loops: CDR1 SGDLS, CDR2 YYNGEE.

This chain uses TRBV7-8 with TRBJ1-1; tentative D call: TRBD1 (6 bases). There are 16 residues in the CDR3. The germline gives CDR1 SGHVS, CDR2 FQNEAQ. V lost 4 bases, J lost 4 bases, and 19 bases lay in between. The CDR3 protein is CASSSPVSQGITEAFF. The DNA of the CDR3 is TGTGCCAGCAGCTCCCCGGTCTCACAGGGTATCACTGAAGCTTTCTTT.

The rearrangement joins TRBV7-2 to TRBJ2-5; TRBD2 matches 10 bases. Germline values: CDR1 SGHTA, CDR2 FQGNSA. With 6 bases clipped from V and 12 bases from J, the junction kept 7 bases outside the gene matches. This CDR3 has 12 amino acids. Here the CDR3 reads CASSIRTSGKYF. In DNA, the CDR3 is TGTGCCAGCAGTATTCGGACTAGCGGAAAGTACTTC.

A single count supports this clone. The genes are TRBV7-9 and TRBJ1-1; D is unclear. The germline V and J ends were trimmed by 1 base and 9 bases, with 9 bases remaining between them. This CDR3 comprises 12 residues. From germline, CDR1 is SEHNR and CDR2 FQNEAQ (reference sequence). For the CDR3, the DNA is TGTGCCAGCAGCTTAGGAGGAGGGAAAGCTTTCTTT. This codes for CASSLGGGKAFF.

The rearrangement joins TRBV19 to TRBJ2-2; the D is unclear. Trimming cost V 5 bases and J 4 bases, with 14 bases left between them. Germline lookup yields CDR1 LNHDA and CDR2 SQIVND (reference sequence). CDR3 length equals 15 residues. CDR3 in amino acids: CASSRPGPSTGELFF. DNA for the CDR3: TGTGCCAGTAGTCGCCCCGGTCCTTCCACCGGGGAGCTGTTTTTT.

The chain is built from TRBV7-2 and TRBJ2-7; D is ambiguous. V was clipped by 5 bases and J by 3 bases, with 11 bases between them. The CDR3 contains 13 residues. Germline CDR1 SGHTA, CDR2 FQGNSA. The CDR3 DNA follows: TGTGCCAGCAGCGTATTAGGCGGCTACGAGCAGTACTTC. This codes for CASSVLGGYEQYF. Complete variable domain (other parts from reference TRBV7-2 and TRBJ2-7): GAGVSQSPSNKVTEKGKDVELRCDPISGHTALYWYRQSLGQGLEFLIYFQGNSAPDKSGLPSDRFSAERTGGSVSTLTIQRTQQEDSAVYLCASSVLGGYEQYFGPGTRLTVT.

The chain employs TRBV28 and TRBJ1-1; 7 nucleotides line up with TRBD1. Germline V gene sequence: CDR1 MDHEN, CDR2 SYDVKM. The V segment lost 2 bases and the J segment 1 base; nucleotides outside the gene matches: 4. This CDR3 has 15 amino acids. The CDR3 loop reads CASSLRWTGNTEAFF. CDR3 in DNA: TGTGCCAGCAGTTTAAGGTGGACAGGGAACACTGAAGCTTTCTTT.